The 19 T cell receptor beta chains below come from one sample, sequenced in a study of T cell changes during pregnancy in multiple sclerosis. Only in-frame clones appear in the TCRdb table, and some are missing; sequencing was by immunoSEQ multiplex PCR. The sample has some 47,000 clones, approximately 90% seen once; the top ten hold approximately 6.3%. Sample: CD8+ T cells from peripheral blood mononuclear cells, taken after pregnancy. All receptors come from a female donor in good health, enrolled as a control in a pregnancy study.

The J gene is TRBJ2-3, the V gene TRBV7-8; perhaps TRBD2 as D (7 bases). Trimming took off 0 bases at V and 4 bases at J, with 11 bases between the two ends. CDR1 is SGHVS, CDR2 FQNEAQ, per germline. The CDR3 contains 15 residues. The CDR3 region is CASSLAGGPADTQYF. The CDR3 DNA reads TGTGCCAGCAGCTTAGCGGGGGGGCCTGCAGATACGCAGTATTTT.

This chain connects TRBV28 to TRBJ2-7; 8 bases are shared with TRBD1. After removal of 2 bases from V and 4 bases from J, the junction contained 4 bases not matched to a gene. The CDR3 totals 14 residues. Germline loops: CDR1 MDHEN, CDR2 SYDVKM. CDR3 in DNA: TGTGCCAGCAGTTTAGCGGGACAGGCTTACGAGCAGTACTTC. Protein product: CASSLAGQAYEQYF.

This sequence joins TRBV9 and TRBJ1-4; 7 bases are shared with TRBD1. The junction had 7 bases not matched to a gene; V was cut back by 3 bases and J by 5 bases. The CDR3 has 15 amino acids. The V gene's germline CDR1 is SGDLS and CDR2 YYNGEE. The CDR3 sequence is CASSGLQGPNEKLFF. DNA for the CDR3: TGTGCCAGCAGCGGATTACAGGGGCCGAATGAAAAACTGTTTTTT.

This clone appeared once. V is TRBV27 and J is TRBJ1-2, with 7 bases aligning to TRBD1. V lost 8 bases to trimming and J lost 5 bases; unmatched junction nucleotides: 5. The V gene's germline CDR1 is MNHEY and CDR2 SMNVEV (reference sequence). The length of the CDR3 is 12 residues. CDR3 nucleotides: TGTGCCAGCTTGGGCAGGGGGTATGGCTACACCTTC. This gives the protein CASLGRGYGYTF.

J is TRBJ2-3 and V is TRBV5-6, with D unresolved. The V and J ends lost 5 bases and 3 bases respectively, with 7 bases between them. Germline-derived CDR1 and CDR2 are SGHDT and YYEEEE. CDR3 size: 12 residues. This CDR3 is CASRSYTDTQYF. In nucleotides, the CDR3 is TGTGCCAGCAGATCGTATACAGATACGCAGTATTTT.

The chain has TRBV6-5 and TRBJ1-1; 9 bases line up with TRBD1. The CDR3 length is 15 residues. J was trimmed by 7 bases and V by 0 bases; bases with no gene match: 6. Per the germline V gene, CDR1 is MNHEY and CDR2 is SVGAGI. CDR3 nucleotides: TGTGCCAGCAGTTACTCGCCGGGACAGGGAATTGAAGCTTTCTTT. Its protein is CASSYSPGQGIEAFF.

This sequence joins TRBV10-2 and TRBJ1-6; D unresolved. Germline lookup yields CDR1 WSHSY and CDR2 SAAADI. CDR3 length: 16 amino acids. Trimming removed 0 bases from V and 0 bases from J, with 6 bases in between. The CDR3, as DNA: TGCGCCAGCAGTGAGTCTGGGAGCTCCTATAATTCACCCCTCCACTTT. This sequence encodes CASSESGSSYNSPLHF.

This clone is medium-sized by share. V gene TRBV7-3 combines with J gene TRBJ2-1; 7 bases line up with TRBD1. The ends lost 5 bases at V and 4 bases at J; junction bases unmatched: 5. Germline CDR1 and CDR2: SGHTA and FQGTGA. The CDR3 extends over 14 amino acids. The CDR3 reads CASSLGQAYNEQFF. DNA for the CDR3: TGTGCCAGCAGCCTCGGACAGGCGTACAATGAGCAGTTCTTC.

This chain uses TRBV21-1 with TRBJ2-5; no check of the table's D call, TRBD1, against the DNA was made. TRBV21-1 is a recognized pseudogene. CDR3 size: 18 residues. DNA for the CDR3: TGTGCCAGCAGCAAAAACAGAAGACAGTGGGTCCCCAAAGAGACCCAGTACTTC. This sequence encodes CASSKNRRQWVPKETQYF.

The chain links TRBV9 to TRBJ2-2; maybe TRBD2 (6 bases). The CDR3 is 15 residues long. V was shortened by 2 bases and J by 0 bases, with 8 bases between the two germline ends. Germline V lookup: CDR1 SGDLS, CDR2 YYNGEE. The CDR3 bases are TGTGCCAGCAGCGTCCAGCGGGCGAACACCGGGGAGCTGTTTTTT. This codes for CASSVQRANTGELFF.

V and J are TRBV14 and TRBJ2-7; D is undetermined. V was cut by 0 bases and J by 2 bases, with 8 bases left in between. Germline values: CDR1 SGHDN, CDR2 FVKESK. The CDR3 totals 14 residues. CDR3: CASSQDHTTYEQYF. DNA of the CDR3: TGTGCCAGCAGCCAAGACCACACCACCTACGAGCAGTACTTC. The entire variable domain, with the rest obtained from reference TRBV14 and TRBJ2-7, is as follows: EAGVTQFPSHSVIEKGQTVTLRCDPISGHDNLYWYRRVMGKEIKFLLHFVKESKQDESGMPNNRFLAERTGGTYSTLKVQPAELEDSGVYFCASSQDHTTYEQYFGPGTRLTVT.

DNA for the CDR3: TGTGCCAGCAGCCACGGGGGGGAGGGCGAACGACGGGACTCCAACACAGATACGCAGTATTTT. Protein product: CASSHGGEGERRDSNTDTQYF. The rearrangement uses TRBV7-8 and TRBJ2-3, with 8 positions matching TRBD2. The J segment lost 2 bases and the V segment lost 5 bases, leaving 24 bases of the junction unmatched. From germline, CDR1 is SGHVS and CDR2 FQNEAQ. The CDR3 has 21 residues. Full variable domain (outside the CDR3, taken from reference TRBV7-8 and TRBJ2-3): GAGVSQSPRYKVAKRGQDVALRCDPISGHVSLFWYQQALGQGPEFLTYFQNEAQLDKSGLPSDRFFAERPEGSVSTLKIQRTQQEDSAVYLCASSHGGEGERRDSNTDTQYFGPGTRLTVL.

The J gene is TRBJ2-7, the V gene TRBV2; 10 nucleotides match TRBD1. CDR3 length: 15 residues. The germline gives CDR1 SNHLY, CDR2 FYNNEI. The V and J ends lost 7 bases and 1 base, in that order; junction bases with no gene match: 7. CDR3 region: CASTMDRGVSYEQYF. The CDR3 nucleotides read TGTGCCAGCACTATGGACAGGGGGGTTTCCTACGAGCAGTACTTC.

The chain couples TRBV7-8 to TRBJ2-5, with TRBD2 matching 12 bases. The length of the CDR3 is 14 residues. The germline gives CDR1 SGHVS, CDR2 FQNEAQ. The V segment lost 6 bases and the J segment 5 bases; nucleotides outside the gene matches: 4. This CDR3 is CASRLAGGSETQYF. In DNA, the CDR3 is TGTGCCAGCAGGCTAGCGGGGGGGAGCGAGACCCAGTACTTC.

This rearrangement joins TRBV6-1 to TRBJ2-7; D call uncertain. The ends were cut back, 8 bases at V and 0 bases at J, with 11 bases in the middle. The CDR3 runs 13 residues. From germline, CDR1 is MNHNS and CDR2 SASEGT. CDR3 sequence reads: CASLRISSYEQYF. CDR3 in DNA: TGTGCCAGCTTGAGGATATCCTCCTACGAGCAGTACTTC.

V and J are TRBV9 and TRBJ1-3, with D unclear. Trimming took off 4 bases at V and 0 bases at J, with 8 bases between the two ends. CDR1 SGDLS and CDR2 YYNGEE come from the germline V gene. The CDR3 totals 14 residues. The CDR3 nucleotides are TGTGCCAGCAGCAACGGGAACTCTGGAAACACCATATATTTT. The encoded protein is CASSNGNSGNTIYF.

V usage is TRBV5-1 and J usage is TRBJ2-7; D may be TRBD2 (5 bases). Per germline, CDR1 SGHRS and CDR2 YFSETQ. The CDR3 runs to 15 residues. V was shortened by 3 bases and J by 2 bases, with 15 bases between the two germline ends. The CDR3 DNA reads TGCGCCAGCAGCTCGACGGGGTTTGGGACCTACGAGCAGTACTTC. Translating it yields CASSSTGFGTYEQYF.

The rearrangement joins TRBV4-3 to TRBJ1-4, with D possibly TRBD1 on 5 matching bases. V gave up 4 bases and J gave up 4 bases, with 13 bases separating them. The CDR3 sequence is 15 residues long. The V gene's germline CDR1 is LGHNA and CDR2 YSLEER. The DNA of the CDR3 is TGCGCCAGCAGCCCAACGACAGCCTATAATGAAAAACTGTTTTTT. Its protein is CASSPTTAYNEKLFF.

CDR3 protein: CASSQGRASGGSYNEQFF. The CDR3 nucleotides are TGCGCCAGCAGCCAAGGGAGAGCTAGCGGGGGGTCCTACAATGAGCAGTTCTTC. This chain joins TRBV4-3 and TRBJ2-1; 11 bases align to TRBD2. The CDR3 consists of 18 residues. CDR1 and CDR2 from the germline V gene are LGHNA and YSLEER. The J segment lost 1 base and the V segment lost 1 base, leaving 6 bases of the junction unmatched.